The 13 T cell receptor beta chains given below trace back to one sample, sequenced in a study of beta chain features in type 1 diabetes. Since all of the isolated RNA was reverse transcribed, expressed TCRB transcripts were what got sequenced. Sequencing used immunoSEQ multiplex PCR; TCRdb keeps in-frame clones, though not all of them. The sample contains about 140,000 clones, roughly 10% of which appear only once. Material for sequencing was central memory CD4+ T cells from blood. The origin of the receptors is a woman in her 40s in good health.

In DNA, the CDR3 is TGCGCCAGCAGCCCATTCCGCACCGGGGTAGGTAGCGGGGGGTCCTACGAGCAGTACTTC. Amino acids: CASSPFRTGVGSGGSYEQYF. This chain connects TRBV4-1 to TRBJ2-7; TRBD2 matches 10 bases. CDR1 MGHRA and CDR2 YSYEKL come from the germline V gene. The CDR3 extends over 20 amino acids. V was pared by 4 bases and J by 1 base, with 19 bases of the junction left unmatched.

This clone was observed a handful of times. In nucleotides, the CDR3 is TGTGCCAGCAGCTTATACGCGGGGGGCGGCACCGGGGAGCTGTTTTTT. This codes for CASSLYAGGGTGELFF. The chain uses TRBV7-2 and TRBJ2-2, with 8 positions matching TRBD2. The V gene's germline CDR1 is SGHTA and CDR2 FQGNSA. V shed 2 bases, J shed 4 bases, and the junction held 6 bases outside the gene matches. CDR3 length equals 16 residues.

The CDR3 region has the DNA TGCAGCGGGCGAGAAGGACATTTAGGCGAGCAGTACTTC. Translated, it gives CSGREGHLGEQYF. The rearrangement uses TRBV29-1 and TRBJ2-7; weak D call: TRBD1 (5 bases). The CDR3 runs to 13 residues. V lost 7 bases to trimming and J lost 6 bases, with 19 bases between them. The germline V gene encodes CDR1 SQVTM and CDR2 ANQGSEA.

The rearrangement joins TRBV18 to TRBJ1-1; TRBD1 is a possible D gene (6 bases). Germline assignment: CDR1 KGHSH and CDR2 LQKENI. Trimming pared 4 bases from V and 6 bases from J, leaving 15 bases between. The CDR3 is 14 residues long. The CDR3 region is CASSRSREGAEAFF. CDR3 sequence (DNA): TGTGCCAGCTCACGGTCTCGGGAGGGGGCTGAAGCTTTCTTT.

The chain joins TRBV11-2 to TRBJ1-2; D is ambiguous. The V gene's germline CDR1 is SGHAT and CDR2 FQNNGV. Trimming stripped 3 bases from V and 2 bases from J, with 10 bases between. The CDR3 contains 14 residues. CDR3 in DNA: TGTGCCAGCAGCTTGTCGAGGTTAAACTATGGCTACACCTTC. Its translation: CASSLSRLNYGYTF.

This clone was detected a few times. CDR3 nucleotides: TGTGCCAGCAGCGCTAAATTCACGCAGTATTTT. Its translation: CASSAKFTQYF. V gene TRBV25-1 combines with J gene TRBJ2-3, with D unresolved. Trimming cost V 6 bases and J 9 bases, with 10 bases left between them. Germline V gene lookup returns CDR1 MGHDK and CDR2 SYGVNS. The CDR3 is made up of 11 amino acids.

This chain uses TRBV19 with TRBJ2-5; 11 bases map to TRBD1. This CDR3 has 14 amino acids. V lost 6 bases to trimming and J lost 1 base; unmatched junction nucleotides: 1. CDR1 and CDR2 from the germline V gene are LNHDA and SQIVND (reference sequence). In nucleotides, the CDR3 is TGTGCCAGTAGAGGACAGGGGGCCCAAGAGACCCAGTACTTC. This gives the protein CASRGQGAQETQYF.

The CDR3 DNA is TGCAGGCCTGTTTTCGGCAATGAGCAGTTCTTC. It encodes CRPVFGNEQFF. The chain has TRBV20-1 and TRBJ2-1; D remains ambiguous. This CDR3 has 11 amino acids. The germline V gene has CDR1 DFQATT and CDR2 SNEGSKA (reference sequence).

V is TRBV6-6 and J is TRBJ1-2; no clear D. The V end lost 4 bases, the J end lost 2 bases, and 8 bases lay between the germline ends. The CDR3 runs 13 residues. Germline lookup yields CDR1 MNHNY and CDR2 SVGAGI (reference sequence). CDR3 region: CASSLARNYGYTF. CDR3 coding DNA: TGTGCCAGCAGTTTAGCCCGCAACTATGGCTACACCTTC.

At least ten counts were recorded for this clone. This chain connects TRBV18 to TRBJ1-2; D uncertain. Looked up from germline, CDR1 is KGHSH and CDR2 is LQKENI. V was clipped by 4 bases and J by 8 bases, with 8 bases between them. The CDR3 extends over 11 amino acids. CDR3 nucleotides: TGTGCCAGCTCACAGGCGGCCGGCTACACCTTC. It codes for CASSQAAGYTF.

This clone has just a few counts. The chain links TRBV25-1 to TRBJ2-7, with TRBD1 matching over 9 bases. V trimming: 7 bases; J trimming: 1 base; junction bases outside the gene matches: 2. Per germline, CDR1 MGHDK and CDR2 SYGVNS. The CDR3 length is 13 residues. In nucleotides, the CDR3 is TGTGCCAGCAAGGGACAGGGATCCTACGAGCAGTACTTC. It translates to CASKGQGSYEQYF.

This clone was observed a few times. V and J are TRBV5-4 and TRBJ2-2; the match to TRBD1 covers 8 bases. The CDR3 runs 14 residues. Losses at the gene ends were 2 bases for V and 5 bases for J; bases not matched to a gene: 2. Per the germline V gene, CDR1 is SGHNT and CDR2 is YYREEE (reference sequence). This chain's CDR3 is CASSFRGLTGELFF. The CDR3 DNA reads TGTGCCAGCAGCTTCAGGGGGCTGACCGGGGAGCTGTTTTTT.

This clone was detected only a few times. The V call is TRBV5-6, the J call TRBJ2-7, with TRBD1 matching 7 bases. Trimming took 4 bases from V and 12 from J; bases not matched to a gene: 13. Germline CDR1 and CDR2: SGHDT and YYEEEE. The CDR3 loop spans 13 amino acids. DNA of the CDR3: TGTGCCAGCAGCCCCTTGTCCCAGGGACAGCTGTACTTC. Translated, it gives CASSPLSQGQLYF.